The 27 T cell receptor beta chains below come from one sample, sequenced in a study of Ad26.COV2.S vaccination and SARS-CoV-2 variants. This table comes from immunoSEQ multiplex PCR, and its TCRdb copy is limited to in-frame clones, with some not included. The repertoire holds 350,000 to 500,000 clones, 70% to 90% seen once, with less than 4% in the top ten. Treatment noted: roughly 18 received Ad26.COV2.S at low or high dose, single or two shots; a few received placebo; per-sample allocation not given. The samples were gathered on day 63 after the first injection of vaccine or placebo. Material: peripheral blood, obtained in a trial of Ad26.COV2.S vaccine versus placebo. The receptors derive from a person between 18 and 65 years old who received the Ad26.COV2.S COVID-19 vaccine or a placebo.

The rearrangement links TRBV25-1 to TRBJ1-4; D unresolved. This CDR3 has 13 amino acids. With 10 bases removed from V and 0 bases from J, the gap between germline ends came to 9 bases. Germline CDR1 MGHDK, CDR2 SYGVNS. CDR3 nucleotides: TGTGCCACCCGATTTGCAACTAATGAAAAACTGTTTTTT. Protein product: CATRFATNEKLFF.

This clone was detected once. V usage is TRBV30 and J usage is TRBJ2-2, with 9 bases identical to TRBD2. CDR3 length: 17 amino acids. Trimming at V came to 0 bases and at J to 4 bases, leaving 9 bases not matched to a gene. From germline, CDR1 is GTSNPN and CDR2 SVGIG (reference sequence). The CDR3 nucleotides read TGTGCCTGGAGTGTAGGGGTAGCGGGGGCCCTCACCGGGGAGCTGTTTTTT. This codes for CAWSVGVAGALTGELFF. Combining the CDR3 with reference TRBV30 and TRBJ2-2 gives the whole variable domain SQTIHQWPATLVQPVGSPLSLECTVEGTSNPNLYWYRQAAGRGLQLLFYSVGIGQISSEVPQNLSASRPQDRQFILSSKKLLLSDSGFYLCAWSVGVAGALTGELFFGEGSRLTVL.

This clone was picked up one time. This chain connects TRBV7-9 to TRBJ1-2, with D tentatively TRBD1 (6 bases). V dropped 4 bases and J dropped 1 base, with 13 bases sitting between them. The germline CDR1 and CDR2 sequences are SEHNR and FQNEAQ (reference sequence). CDR3 length: 15 residues. The CDR3 spells CASSSPGAINYGYTF. CDR3 DNA sequence: TGTGCCAGCAGCTCCCCGGGGGCGATTAACTATGGCTACACCTTC.

This clone has just one count. The rearrangement links TRBV7-2 to TRBJ2-3, with D possibly being TRBD1 or TRBD2 (5 bases each). The CDR3 contains 12 residues. Germline CDR1 and CDR2: SGHTA and FQGNSA. V was shortened by 8 bases and J by 2 bases, with 8 bases between the two germline ends. The CDR3 DNA reads TGTGCCAGCGGGGGTTCCACAGATACGCAGTATTTT. As protein: CASGGSTDTQYF. The full variable domain, rest sourced from reference TRBV7-2 and TRBJ2-3, is GAGVSQSPSNKVTEKGKDVELRCDPISGHTALYWYRQSLGQGLEFLIYFQGNSAPDKSGLPSDRFSAERTGGSVSTLTIQRTQQEDSAVYLCASGGSTDTQYFGPGTRLTVL.

The rearrangement joins TRBV6-5 to TRBJ1-2, with D maybe TRBD1 (6 bases). This CDR3 has 15 amino acids. Germline assignment: CDR1 MNHEY and CDR2 SVGAGI. V lost 0 bases and J 7 bases, leaving 15 bases between the germline ends. The CDR3 bases are TGTGCCAGCAGTTACTCGATGGCGGGGGCAGTTGGCTACACCTTC. Its translation: CASSYSMAGAVGYTF.

V and J are TRBV28 and TRBJ2-5; TRBD1 agrees at 8 bases. Unmatched junction bases numbered 6, after V lost 3 bases and J lost 3 bases. The CDR3 runs to 15 residues. Germline V gene data show CDR1 as MDHEN and CDR2 as SYDVKM. In DNA, the CDR3 is TGTGCCAGCAGTTTCCTTCAGGGGGCGGAAGAGACCCAGTACTTC. It yields the protein CASSFLQGAEETQYF.

The chain has TRBV4-3 and TRBJ2-7; perhaps TRBD1 as D (7 bases). In germline, CDR1 is LGHNA, CDR2 YSLEER. The germline V and J ends were trimmed by 1 base and 2 bases, with 15 bases remaining between them. The CDR3 is 16 amino acids. CDR3 in amino acids: CASSQATGTWAYEQYF. CDR3 DNA: TGCGCCAGCAGCCAAGCGACAGGGACTTGGGCCTACGAGCAGTACTTC.

The gene calls are TRBV29-1 and TRBJ2-5; D could derive from TRBD1 or TRBD2 (6 bases each). CDR3 length: 15 amino acids. The ends were cut back, 2 bases at V and 4 bases at J, with 17 bases in the middle. CDR1 is SQVTM, CDR2 ANQGSEA, per germline. The CDR3 loop reads CSVESGGEYSETQYF. Written as DNA, the CDR3 is TGCAGCGTTGAATCCGGGGGCGAATATTCAGAGACCCAGTACTTC.

The chain employs TRBV7-3 and TRBJ2-6, with D tentatively TRBD2 (5 bases). Trimming shortened V by 5 bases and J by 0 bases, and 14 bases separated the two germline ends. Germline CDR1 and CDR2: SGHTA and FQGTGA. The CDR3 runs to 17 residues. The CDR3 sequence: CASSRAELYSGANVLTF. The DNA for the CDR3 is TGTGCCAGCAGCAGAGCGGAACTCTACTCTGGGGCCAACGTCCTGACTTTC.

The chain carries TRBV5-4 and TRBJ2-4; D is perhaps TRBD1 (5 bases). Trimming left V 1 base short and J 2 bases short, with 10 bases between. Germline V CDR1 and CDR2: SGHNT, YYREEE (reference sequence). The CDR3 loop spans 15 amino acids. CDR3 sequence reads: CASSLQAGPKNIQYF. As DNA, the CDR3 is TGTGCCAGCAGCTTGCAGGCAGGGCCCAAAAACATTCAGTACTTC.

The chain joins TRBV27 to TRBJ1-1; weak D call: TRBD1 (6 bases). This CDR3 contains 13 residues. The germline V gene encodes CDR1 MNHEY and CDR2 SMNVEV (reference sequence). The V end was cut by 6 bases, the J end by 6 bases, with 14 bases between. CDR3 amino acids: CASRDTGRSEAFF. The CDR3 DNA reads TGTGCCAGCAGAGATACAGGGAGGTCTGAAGCTTTCTTT.

The genes are TRBV4-1 and TRBJ2-1; 11 bases agree with TRBD2. The CDR3 sequence is 17 residues long. The junction had 8 bases not matched to a gene; V was cut back by 1 base and J by 6 bases. Per germline, CDR1 MGHRA and CDR2 YSYEKL. DNA for the CDR3: TGCGCCAGCAGCCAAGTAGTTAGCGGGGGGGCCAGCAATGAGCAGTTCTTC. Protein: CASSQVVSGGASNEQFF.

This chain uses TRBV12-3 or TRBV12-4 with TRBJ2-7; no reliable D call. The CDR3 consists of 12 residues. V was clipped by 1 base and J by 7 bases, with 8 bases between them. The CDR3 is CASSLEASEQYF. The CDR3 DNA reads as TGTGCCAGCAGTTTAGAGGCTTCTGAGCAGTACTTC.

This rearrangement joins TRBV12-3 or TRBV12-4 to TRBJ2-1; a weak D match, TRBD2 (5 bases). The CDR3 has 13 amino acids. Trimming shortened V by 10 bases and J by 1 base, and 11 bases separated the two germline ends. The CDR3 loop reads CATGLGSYNEQFF. The CDR3 nucleotides are TGTGCCACCGGACTGGGATCCTACAATGAGCAGTTCTTC.

This chain joins TRBV10-3 and TRBJ2-7; D is possibly TRBD1 (6 bases). The CDR3 covers 15 residues. The germline V and J ends were trimmed by 3 bases and 3 bases, with 15 bases remaining between them. The germline V gene has CDR1 ENHRY and CDR2 SYGVKD. Here the CDR3 DNA reads TGTGCCATCAGTGAAGGGATTACAGGGATCTACGAGCAGTACTTC. This encodes CAISEGITGIYEQYF.

Note on this clone: This sample also contains other DNA sequences that code for the same CDR3. J is TRBJ2-1 and V is TRBV5-1; TRBD1 aligns across 9 bases. The germline gives CDR1 SGHRS, CDR2 YFSETQ. CDR3 length equals 15 residues. Trimming at V came to 2 bases and at J to 1 base, leaving 1 base not matched to a gene. In DNA form, the CDR3 reads TGCGCCAGCAGCTTAGGACAGGGGTCCTACAATGAGCAGTTCTTC. Protein product: CASSLGQGSYNEQFF. Based on the CDR3 plus reference TRBV5-1 and TRBJ2-1, the full variable domain is KAGVTQTPRYLIKTRGQQVTLSCSPISGHRSVSWYQQTPGQGLQFLFEYFSETQRNKGNFPGRFSGRQFSNSRSEMNVSTLELGDSALYLCASSLGQGSYNEQFFGPGTRLTVL.

This clone was observed a handful of times. The CDR3 DNA reads as TGTGCCAGCACCGACAGCATGAACACTGAAGCTTTCTTT. Translation: CASTDSMNTEAFF. The chain uses TRBV18 and TRBJ1-1, with D perhaps TRBD1 (5 bases). The germline V gene has CDR1 KGHSH and CDR2 LQKENI. Deletions cut 8 bases from V and 0 bases from J, with 10 bases between. This CDR3 spans 13 amino acids.

The V gene is TRBV19, the J gene TRBJ1-5, with D perhaps matching TRBD1 (6 bases). CDR3 length: 13 amino acids. CDR1 is LNHDA and CDR2 is SQIVND in the germline V gene (reference sequence). The V end was cut by 3 bases, the J end by 7 bases, with 10 bases between. CDR3: CASSIMGGQPQHF. The CDR3 nucleotides are TGTGCCAGTAGTATTATGGGGGGCCAGCCCCAGCATTTT.

CDR3 sequence (DNA): TGTGCCAGCAGCCGGTGGCGCTCTGGGGCCAACGTCCTGACTTTC. Amino acid sequence: CASSRWRSGANVLTF. The V call is TRBV5-6, the J call TRBJ2-6; D is unresolved. Germline loops: CDR1 SGHDT, CDR2 YYEEEE. The V end lost 4 bases, the J end lost 0 bases, and 8 bases lay between the germline ends. This CDR3 region has 15 residues.

CDR3: CASSTGRGAETQYF. The DNA for the CDR3 is TGCGCCAGCAGCACTGGCAGGGGCGCGGAGACCCAGTACTTC. The rearrangement uses TRBV5-1 and TRBJ2-5, with a tentative D call TRBD1 (6 bases). The CDR3 spans 14 residues. Trimming removed 4 bases at V and 5 bases at J, with 15 bases between. CDR1 SGHRS and CDR2 YFSETQ come from the germline V gene.

There are a few counts of this clone. This rearrangement joins TRBV5-5 to TRBJ1-4; D remains unclear. The V end was cut by 4 bases, the J end by 4 bases, with 14 bases between. CDR1 and CDR2 from the germline V gene are SGHKS and YYEKEE (reference sequence). CDR3 length equals 15 residues. The CDR3 loop is CASSVRGGINEKLFF. The DNA of the CDR3 is TGTGCCAGCAGCGTACGGGGAGGGATTAATGAAAAACTGTTTTTT.

The rearrangement uses TRBV4-3 and TRBJ1-1; 7 bases map to TRBD1. Germline V gene lookup returns CDR1 LGHNA and CDR2 YSLEER. Germline trimming cut 0 bases from V and 0 bases from J; bases unmatched to any gene: 10. This CDR3 has 18 amino acids. CDR3 loop: CASSQDSRGTALNTEAFF. CDR3 bases: TGCGCCAGCAGCCAAGATTCAAGGGGGACAGCACTGAACACTGAAGCTTTCTTT.

The V gene is TRBV19, the J gene TRBJ1-5; TRBD1 aligns across 7 bases. The germline gives CDR1 LNHDA, CDR2 SQIVND (reference sequence). CDR3 length: 14 residues. Trimming cost V 8 bases and J 3 bases; bases outside gene matches: 7. Here the CDR3 DNA reads TGTGCCAGTCGGCGACAGGGAGACAATCAGCCCCAGCATTTT. It encodes CASRRQGDNQPQHF.

This clone was found once. The gene calls are TRBV2 and TRBJ1-5, with 9 nucleotides matching TRBD1. Germline trimming cut 2 bases from V and 3 bases from J; bases unmatched to any gene: 2. Germline assignment: CDR1 SNHLY and CDR2 FYNNEI. The CDR3 is 15 amino acids. The CDR3 sequence is CASSERTGDNQPQHF. The CDR3 DNA is TGTGCCAGCAGTGAACGGACAGGGGACAATCAGCCCCAGCATTTT. Complete variable domain (other parts from reference TRBV2 and TRBJ1-5): EPEVTQTPSHQVTQMGQEVILRCVPISNHLYFYWYRQILGQKVEFLVSFYNNEISEKSEIFDDQFSVERPDGSNFTLKIRSTKLEDSAMYFCASSERTGDNQPQHFGDGTRLSIL.

The V and J genes are TRBV28 and TRBJ2-7; D is uncertain. The CDR3 is 13 residues long. V shed 7 bases and J shed 2 bases, with 12 bases lying between them. CDR1 and CDR2 from the germline V gene are MDHEN and SYDVKM. DNA of the CDR3: TGTGCCAGCATCGGCCCCGCCACCTACGAGCAGTACTTC. Its translation: CASIGPATYEQYF.

The gene calls are TRBV10-3 and TRBJ2-7, with D possibly matching TRBD1 (5 bases). This CDR3 has 14 amino acids. The germline gives CDR1 ENHRY, CDR2 SYGVKD. The V end was cut by 6 bases, the J end by 5 bases, with 17 bases between. This chain's CDR3 is CAIRPDLGVHEQYF. For the CDR3, the DNA is TGTGCCATCAGGCCGGACCTAGGGGTCCACGAGCAGTACTTC.

The rearrangement joins TRBV9 to TRBJ1-1, with 10 bases aligning to TRBD1. The CDR3 spans 15 residues. Germline V gene data show CDR1 as SGDLS and CDR2 as YYNGEE. J was trimmed by 6 bases and V by 0 bases; bases with no gene match: 5. Written as DNA, the CDR3 is TGTGCCAGCAGCGTAGAGGGACAGGGGATCGCTGAAGCTTTCTTT. Amino acid sequence: CASSVEGQGIAEAFF.